This entry lists 32 T cell receptor beta chains sequenced from one sample in a study of blood T cell repertoires in COVID-19. Here immunoSEQ multiplex PCR was the method, and the copy in TCRdb shows in-frame clones only, minus some. This sample has some 110,000 clones; 70% to 75% occur once, and the top ten carry 4.5% to 6%. Sample: peripheral blood. Source of these receptors: a man older than 75 with COVID-19, enrolled during active disease.

The V call is TRBV11-2, the J call TRBJ1-1; TRBD1 is a possible D gene (5 bases). Trimming removed 2 bases from V and 5 bases from J, with 15 bases in between. The CDR3 totals 15 residues. Germline V gene data show CDR1 as SGHAT and CDR2 as FQNNGV. CDR3: CASSLISGARTEAFF. In DNA, the CDR3 is TGTGCCAGCAGCTTAATATCTGGGGCCCGGACTGAAGCTTTCTTT.

The V gene is TRBV28, the J gene TRBJ1-2; TRBD1 might be the D (6 bases). This CDR3 has 14 residues. The V and J ends lost 5 bases and 8 bases respectively, with 18 bases between them. Germline V CDR1 and CDR2: MDHEN, SYDVKM. The DNA of the CDR3 is TGTGCCAGCAGTAGTTCAGGGGCCGTCGGGGGCTACACCTTC. Translation gives CASSSSGAVGGYTF.

The chain uses TRBV5-5 and TRBJ2-7; D may be TRBD1 (6 bases). In germline, CDR1 is SGHKS, CDR2 YYEKEE (reference sequence). This CDR3 is built from 15 residues. Trimming cost V 0 bases and J 2 bases, with 12 bases left between them. Written as DNA, the CDR3 is TGTGCCAGCAGCTTGGAATTCGGACAGCCCTACGAGCAGTACTTC. It codes for CASSLEFGQPYEQYF.

The gene calls are TRBV7-3 and TRBJ2-1; D may be TRBD2 (6 bases). This CDR3 contains 15 residues. Trimming took 5 bases from V and 6 from J, leaving 17 bases between them. Germline lookup yields CDR1 SGHTA and CDR2 FQGTGA. The CDR3 nucleotides read TGTGCCAGCAGCACCCTTAGCGGTGCGGGCAATGAGCAGTTCTTC. It is translated as CASSTLSGAGNEQFF.

In its sample, this clone was seen a few times. The chain uses TRBV19 and TRBJ2-7; possibly TRBD2 for D (5 bases). Germline V lookup: CDR1 LNHDA, CDR2 SQIVND (reference sequence). The CDR3 is made up of 15 amino acids. V was clipped by 5 bases and J by 2 bases, with 16 bases between them. CDR3 region: CASSSLTTGTYEQYF. The DNA for the CDR3 is TGTGCCAGTAGTTCGCTCACAACCGGGACCTACGAGCAGTACTTC.

The chain has TRBV28 and TRBJ2-6; D remains unclear. CDR3 length equals 15 residues. Germline CDR1 MDHEN, CDR2 SYDVKM. The ends were cut back, 3 bases at V and 0 bases at J, with 6 bases in the middle. CDR3 nucleotides: TGTGCCAGCAGTTTCTCGGGCTCTGGGGCCAACGTCCTGACTTTC. Its translation is CASSFSGSGANVLTF. Complete variable domain (other parts from reference TRBV28 and TRBJ2-6): DVKVTQSSRYLVKRTGEKVFLECVQDMDHENMFWYRQDPGLGLRLIYFSYDVKMKEKGDIPEGYSVSREKKERFSLILESASTNQTSMYLCASSFSGSGANVLTFGAGSRLTVL.

Note on this clone: This same CDR3 is encoded by further DNA sequences in the sample. The chain recombines TRBV4-2 with TRBJ2-7; 8 nucleotides line up with TRBD2. The CDR3 covers 16 residues. V was pared by 0 bases and J by 3 bases, with 7 bases of the junction left unmatched. Germline values: CDR1 LGHNA, CDR2 YNFKEQ. The chain's CDR3 is CASSQDPSGRGYEQYF. Here the CDR3 DNA reads TGTGCCAGCAGCCAAGACCCCAGCGGGAGAGGCTACGAGCAGTACTTC.

This rearrangement joins TRBV19 to TRBJ2-5, with 7 bases lining up with TRBD1. J was trimmed by 4 bases and V by 4 bases; bases with no gene match: 3. This CDR3 comprises 13 residues. Germline CDR1 reads LNHDA; CDR2 reads SQIVND (reference sequence). The CDR3 here is CASSNPGGETQYF. As DNA, the CDR3 is TGTGCCAGTAGTAATCCAGGGGGAGAGACCCAGTACTTC.

This clone was picked up a small number of times. V and J are TRBV30 and TRBJ1-2; D is possibly TRBD1 (6 bases). The CDR3 has 13 residues. Trimming stripped 2 bases from V and 8 bases from J, with 15 bases between. The germline CDR1 and CDR2 sequences are GTSNPN and SVGIG (reference sequence). This CDR3 reads CAWSPTGKSGYTF. For the CDR3, the DNA is TGTGCCTGGAGTCCTACAGGGAAGTCAGGCTACACCTTC.

The chain employs TRBV4-3 and TRBJ1-5, with a weak D call TRBD1 (5 bases). This CDR3 spans 15 amino acids. Deletions cut 0 bases from V and 2 bases from J, with 8 bases between. The V gene's germline CDR1 is LGHNA and CDR2 YSLEER. The CDR3 reads CASSQDRVGNQPQHF. The CDR3 bases are TGCGCCAGCAGCCAAGACAGGGTTGGCAATCAGCCCCAGCATTTT.

This sequence joins TRBV6-5 and TRBJ2-5; 13 nucleotides agree with TRBD2. The CDR3 runs 13 residues. V gave up 10 bases and J gave up 5 bases; unmatched junction bases: 4. The V gene's germline CDR1 is MNHEY and CDR2 SVGAGI. CDR3 nucleotides: TGTGCCACCGGACTAGCGGGAGATGAGACCCAGTACTTC. It specifies CATGLAGDETQYF.

This clone was picked up a small number of times. The gene calls are TRBV6-5 and TRBJ2-7; 7 nucleotides match TRBD2. The CDR3 extends over 14 amino acids. Trimming at V came to 6 bases and at J to 5 bases, leaving 10 bases not matched to a gene. The germline CDR1 and CDR2 sequences are MNHEY and SVGAGI. The CDR3 here is CASRSGGGGNEQYF. The CDR3 nucleotides are TGTGCCAGCAGATCTGGGGGGGGAGGGAACGAGCAGTACTTC.

The chain combines TRBV5-1 with TRBJ1-2; 10 nucleotides align to TRBD1. Germline V gene sequence: CDR1 SGHRS, CDR2 YFSETQ. The length of the CDR3 is 16 residues. The junction had 8 bases not matched to a gene; V was cut back by 4 bases and J by 2 bases. The CDR3 nucleotides are TGCGCCAGCAGCATCGGGACAGGGGCCCGGAACTATGGCTACACCTTC. This codes for CASSIGTGARNYGYTF.

J is TRBJ2-1 and V is TRBV11-2, with TRBD1 identical over 9 bases. The CDR3 runs to 15 residues. The trim removed 6 bases at V and 5 bases at J, leaving 8 bases unmatched. CDR1 is SGHAT, CDR2 FQNNGV, per germline. The CDR3 protein is CASSRQGVSNNEQFF. CDR3 nucleotide sequence: TGTGCCAGCAGTAGACAGGGGGTTTCGAACAATGAGCAGTTCTTC.

V gene TRBV6-2 or TRBV6-3 combines with J gene TRBJ1-1, with D hard to call. The germline V gene has CDR1 MNHEY and CDR2 SVGEGT. The CDR3 covers 11 residues. The ends were cut back, 4 bases at V and 2 bases at J, with 2 bases in the middle. The CDR3 sequence: CASSSNTEAFF. The CDR3 DNA reads TGTGCCAGCAGTTCAAACACTGAAGCTTTCTTT.

The V and J genes are TRBV6-1 and TRBJ1-3, with a tentative D call TRBD1 (6 bases). Germline V gene sequence: CDR1 MNHNS, CDR2 SASEGT. With 1 base removed from V and 0 bases from J, the gap between germline ends came to 7 bases. The CDR3 covers 15 residues. The CDR3 nucleotides are TGTGCCAGCAGTGAAGAGGACAGCTCTGGAAACACCATATATTTT. Translated, it gives CASSEEDSSGNTIYF.

V and J are TRBV4-1 and TRBJ1-3; D is perhaps TRBD1 (5 bases). Between the trimmed V and J ends, which lost 4 bases and 4 bases, there was a span of 11 bases. The CDR3 is 14 amino acids. Germline V lookup: CDR1 MGHRA, CDR2 YSYEKL. CDR3 protein: CASSLSGVGNTIYF. The CDR3, as DNA: TGCGCCAGCAGCCTATCGGGGGTCGGAAACACCATATATTTT.

This clone was seen a few times. Different DNA sequences within this sample yield the same CDR3. This chain links TRBV9 with TRBJ2-3, with 15 bases identical to TRBD2. CDR3 length: 17 amino acids. Germline CDR1 SGDLS, CDR2 YYNGEE. Trimming cost V 2 bases and J 3 bases; bases outside gene matches: 4. The CDR3 DNA reads TGTGCCAGCAGCGTTCGGACTAGCGGGAGGGGTACAGATACGCAGTATTTT. Translating gives CASSVRTSGRGTDTQYF.

The CDR3 reads CASSLGPAGEEYEQYF. The CDR3 DNA is TGTGCCAGCAGCTTGGGTCCAGCGGGAGAGGAGTACGAGCAGTACTTC. The chain joins TRBV5-6 to TRBJ2-7; TRBD2 matches at 8 bases. J lost 4 bases, V lost 0 bases, and 9 bases had no gene match. CDR3 size: 16 residues. Germline V CDR1 and CDR2: SGHDT, YYEEEE.

V gene TRBV15 combines with J gene TRBJ1-3; 8 nucleotides agree with TRBD1. In germline, CDR1 is LNHNV, CDR2 YYDKDF (reference sequence). The CDR3 totals 14 residues. Trimming at V came to 5 bases and at J to 3 bases, leaving 3 bases not matched to a gene. CDR3 in DNA: TGTGCCACCAGCCGGACAGGGCTTGGAAACACCATATATTTT. It encodes CATSRTGLGNTIYF.

This chain links TRBV28 with TRBJ1-1; TRBD1 matches at 10 bases. The CDR3 covers 16 residues. In germline, CDR1 is MDHEN, CDR2 SYDVKM. The junction had 13 bases not matched to a gene; V was cut back by 5 bases and J by 7 bases. CDR3 protein: CASSPFFRDRGYEAFF. In DNA form, the CDR3 reads TGTGCCAGCAGTCCCTTTTTCCGGGACAGGGGATATGAAGCTTTCTTT.

The chain combines TRBV6-5 with TRBJ2-5; TRBD1 agrees at 9 bases. This CDR3 region has 16 residues. Germline-derived CDR1 and CDR2 are MNHEY and SVGAGI. Trimming cost V 1 base and J 4 bases; bases outside gene matches: 7. The CDR3 sequence is CASSYFGTGRGETQYF. The CDR3 coding sequence is TGTGCCAGCAGTTACTTCGGGACAGGGAGGGGAGAGACCCAGTACTTC.

This clone was found once. V usage is TRBV4-3 and J usage is TRBJ1-2; D gene unclear. CDR3 length equals 15 residues. Trimming stripped 1 base from V and 1 base from J, with 10 bases between. The germline CDR1 and CDR2 sequences are LGHNA and YSLEER. The CDR3 nucleotides are TGCGCCAGCAGCCAAGGGAGGGATTTTAACTATGGCTACACCTTC. This sequence encodes CASSQGRDFNYGYTF.

This sequence joins TRBV9 and TRBJ1-3, with D unclear. Germline V gene data show CDR1 as SGDLS and CDR2 as YYNGEE. V lost 6 bases to trimming and J lost 4 bases, with 8 bases between them. The CDR3 is made up of 12 amino acids. The chain's CDR3 is CASMGDGNTIYF. CDR3 DNA sequence: TGTGCCAGCATGGGAGACGGAAACACCATATATTTT.

This sequence joins TRBV18 and TRBJ2-6; no firm D call. The CDR3 extends over 15 amino acids. Germline loops: CDR1 KGHSH, CDR2 LQKENI. Trimming took off 2 bases at V and 4 bases at J, with 9 bases between the two ends. CDR3: CASSPNTAGANVLTF. DNA for the CDR3: TGTGCCAGCTCACCAAACACCGCAGGGGCCAACGTCCTGACTTTC.

This clone was counted only a few times. For the CDR3, the DNA is TGCAGCGTTGAGGGACTAGCGGGACCTGAGCAGTACTTC. Its protein product is CSVEGLAGPEQYF. This chain joins TRBV29-1 and TRBJ2-7; TRBD2 matches 13 bases. Per germline, CDR1 SQVTM and CDR2 ANQGSEA. CDR3 size: 13 residues. The V and J ends lost 3 bases and 7 bases, in that order; junction bases with no gene match: 3.

V gene TRBV9 combines with J gene TRBJ2-1; possible D gene TRBD2, 5 bases. From germline, CDR1 is SGDLS and CDR2 YYNGEE. V dropped 0 bases and J dropped 6 bases, with 16 bases sitting between them. The CDR3 has 16 residues. CDR3 region: CASSVASLETSNEQFF. CDR3 in DNA: TGTGCCAGCAGCGTAGCGTCACTAGAGACCAGCAATGAGCAGTTCTTC.

This clone appeared a single time. J is TRBJ2-7 and V is TRBV9; 9 bases fit TRBD1. CDR3 length equals 14 residues. In germline, CDR1 is SGDLS, CDR2 YYNGEE. J gave up 2 bases and V 4 bases, and 4 bases lay outside the gene matches. In nucleotides, the CDR3 is TGTGCCAGCAGCTCAGGGACAGGGACCTACGAGCAGTACTTC. Its protein is CASSSGTGTYEQYF. The complete variable domain, with remaining parts taken from reference TRBV9 and TRBJ2-7, reads DSGVTQTPKHLITATGQRVTLRCSPRSGDLSVYWYQQSLDQGLQFLIQYYNGEERAKGNILERFSAQQFPDLHSELNLSSLELGDSALYFCASSSGTGTYEQYFGPGTRLTVT.

This chain joins TRBV11-2 and TRBJ2-2; no firm D call. Germline V gene data show CDR1 as SGHAT and CDR2 as FQNNGV. The CDR3 sequence is 14 residues long. The germline V and J ends were trimmed by 1 base and 6 bases, with 9 bases remaining between them. As DNA, the CDR3 is TGTGCCAGCAGCTTAGGTATCAGTGCCGGGGAGCTGTTTTTT. Residues: CASSLGISAGELFF. Full variable domain (outside the CDR3, taken from reference TRBV11-2 and TRBJ2-2): EAGVAQSPRYKIIEKRQSVAFWCNPISGHATLYWYQQILGQGPKLLIQFQNNGVVDDSQLPKDRFSAERLKGVDSTLKIQPAKLEDSAVYLCASSLGISAGELFFGEGSRLTVL.

There are a few counts of this clone. This chain joins TRBV3-1 (or the pseudogene TRBV3-2) and TRBJ2-5; TRBD1 aligns across 9 bases. Germline V gives CDR1 LGHDT, CDR2 YNNKEL (reference sequence). This CDR3 has 11 residues. J was trimmed by 5 bases and V by 10 bases; bases with no gene match: 2. The CDR3 spells CATDRGETQYF. CDR3 bases: TGTGCCACAGACAGGGGGGAGACCCAGTACTTC.

The chain combines TRBV28 with TRBJ1-4, with D tentatively TRBD1 (6 bases). The CDR3 has 14 amino acids. Germline lookup yields CDR1 MDHEN and CDR2 SYDVKM. The V gene lost 5 bases and the J gene lost 4 bases, with 11 bases spanning the gap. The DNA of the CDR3 is TGTGCCAGCAGTGAAGGGGGGGGTAATGAAAAACTGTTTTTT. Residues: CASSEGGGNEKLFF.

The chain is built from TRBV4-3 and TRBJ1-4; D not resolved. CDR3 length equals 15 residues. The ends were cut back, 0 bases at V and 4 bases at J, with 9 bases in the middle. Germline V CDR1 and CDR2: LGHNA, YSLEER. CDR3 loop: CASSQDWQINEKLFF. In nucleotides, the CDR3 is TGCGCCAGCAGCCAAGATTGGCAGATTAATGAAAAACTGTTTTTT.